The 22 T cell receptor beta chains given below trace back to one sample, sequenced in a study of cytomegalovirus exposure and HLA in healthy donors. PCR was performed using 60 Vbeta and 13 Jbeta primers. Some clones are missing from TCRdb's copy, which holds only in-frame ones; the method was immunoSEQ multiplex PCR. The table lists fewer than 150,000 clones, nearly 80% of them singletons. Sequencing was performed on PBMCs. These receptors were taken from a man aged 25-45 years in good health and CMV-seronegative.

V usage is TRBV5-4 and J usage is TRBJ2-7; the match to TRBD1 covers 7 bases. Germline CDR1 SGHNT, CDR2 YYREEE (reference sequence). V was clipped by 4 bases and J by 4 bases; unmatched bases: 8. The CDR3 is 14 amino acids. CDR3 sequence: CASSQLTGQYEQYF. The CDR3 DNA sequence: TGTGCCAGCAGCCAGCTGACAGGGCAGTACGAGCAGTACTTC.

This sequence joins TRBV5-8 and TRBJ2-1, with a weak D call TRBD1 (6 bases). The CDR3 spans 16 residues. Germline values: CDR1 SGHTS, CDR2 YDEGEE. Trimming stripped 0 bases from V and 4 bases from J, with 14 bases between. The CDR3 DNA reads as TGTGCCAGCAGCTTGGCCACAACAGGGCCGTACAATGAGCAGTTCTTC. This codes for CASSLATTGPYNEQFF.

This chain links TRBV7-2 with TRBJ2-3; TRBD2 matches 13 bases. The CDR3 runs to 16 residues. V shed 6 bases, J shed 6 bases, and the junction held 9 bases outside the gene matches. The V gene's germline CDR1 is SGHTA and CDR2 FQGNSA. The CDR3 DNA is TGTGCCAGCAGGCCAACTAGCGGGAGGGTCGGGGATACGCAGTATTTT. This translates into CASRPTSGRVGDTQYF.

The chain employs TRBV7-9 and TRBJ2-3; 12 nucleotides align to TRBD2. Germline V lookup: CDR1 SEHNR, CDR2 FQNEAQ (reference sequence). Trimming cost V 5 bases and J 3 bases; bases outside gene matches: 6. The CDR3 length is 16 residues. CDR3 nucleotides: TGTGCCAGCAGCCCCCAGGGACTAGCGGGTACAGATACGCAGTATTTT. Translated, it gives CASSPQGLAGTDTQYF.

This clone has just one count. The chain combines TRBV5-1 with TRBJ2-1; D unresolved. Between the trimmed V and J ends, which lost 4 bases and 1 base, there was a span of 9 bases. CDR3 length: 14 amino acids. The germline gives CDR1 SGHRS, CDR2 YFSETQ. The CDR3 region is CASSGSGSYNEQFF. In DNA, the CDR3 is TGCGCCAGCAGCGGATCGGGTTCCTACAATGAGCAGTTCTTC.

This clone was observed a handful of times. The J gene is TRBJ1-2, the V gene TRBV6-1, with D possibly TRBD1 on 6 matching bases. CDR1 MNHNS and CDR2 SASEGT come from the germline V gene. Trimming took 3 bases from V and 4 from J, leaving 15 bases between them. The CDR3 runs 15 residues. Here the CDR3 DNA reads TGTGCCAGCAGTGAGGGGGCAACGGGCTCCTATGGCTACACCTTC. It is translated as CASSEGATGSYGYTF.

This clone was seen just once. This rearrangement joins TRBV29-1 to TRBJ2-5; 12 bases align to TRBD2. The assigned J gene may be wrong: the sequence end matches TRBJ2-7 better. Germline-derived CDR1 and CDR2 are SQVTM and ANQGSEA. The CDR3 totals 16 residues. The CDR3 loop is CSVVGLAGGYSYEQYF. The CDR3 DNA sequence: TGCAGCGTTGTAGGGCTAGCGGGAGGGTATTCCTACGAGCAGTACTTC.

CDR3 in amino acids: CASSGGGAGYTDTQYF. The DNA of the CDR3 is TGTGCCAGCAGCGGAGGGGGGGCGGGATACACAGATACGCAGTATTTT. The V and J genes are TRBV9 and TRBJ2-3; D may be TRBD2 (7 bases). Trimming took 3 bases from V and 2 from J, leaving 16 bases between them. From germline, CDR1 is SGDLS and CDR2 YYNGEE. The CDR3 extends over 16 amino acids.

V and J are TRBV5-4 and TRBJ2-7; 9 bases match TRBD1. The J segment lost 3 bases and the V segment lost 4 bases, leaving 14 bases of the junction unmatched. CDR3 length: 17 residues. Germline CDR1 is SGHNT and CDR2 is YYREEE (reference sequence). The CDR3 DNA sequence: TGTGCCAGCAGCCCTGAGGTCTCGGGACAGGGATTCTACGAGCAGTACTTC. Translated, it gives CASSPEVSGQGFYEQYF.

CDR3 bases: TGTGCCAGCAGGCAGGGGTGGGACGAGCAGTACTTC. It codes for CASRQGWDEQYF. The chain uses TRBV6-5 and TRBJ2-7, with D possibly matching TRBD1 (6 bases). V was cut by 6 bases and J by 5 bases, with 11 bases left in between. The CDR3 has 12 amino acids. Germline assignment: CDR1 MNHEY and CDR2 SVGAGI.

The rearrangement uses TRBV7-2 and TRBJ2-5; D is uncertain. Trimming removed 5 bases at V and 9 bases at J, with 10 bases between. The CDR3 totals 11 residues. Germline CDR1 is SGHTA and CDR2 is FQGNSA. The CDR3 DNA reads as TGTGCCAGCAGCCCACAACGGGCCCAGTACTTC. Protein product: CASSPQRAQYF. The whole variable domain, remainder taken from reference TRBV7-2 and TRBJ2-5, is GAGVSQSPSNKVTEKGKDVELRCDPISGHTALYWYRQSLGQGLEFLIYFQGNSAPDKSGLPSDRFSAERTGGSVSTLTIQRTQQEDSAVYLCASSPQRAQYFGPGTRLLVL.

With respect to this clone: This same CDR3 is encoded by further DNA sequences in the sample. CDR3 DNA: TGCAGCGTTGCGGGACTAGCGGGAGTGAGCACAGATACGCAGTATTTT. Translation gives CSVAGLAGVSTDTQYF. This chain links TRBV29-1 with TRBJ2-3; 14 bases match TRBD2. This CDR3 contains 16 residues. V lost 4 bases, J lost 0 bases, and 3 bases stayed unmatched. Germline V gene data show CDR1 as SQVTM and CDR2 as ANQGSEA.

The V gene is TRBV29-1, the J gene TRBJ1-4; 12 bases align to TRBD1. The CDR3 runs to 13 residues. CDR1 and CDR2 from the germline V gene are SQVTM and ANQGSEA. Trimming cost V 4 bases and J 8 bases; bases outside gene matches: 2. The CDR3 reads CSVGDRGLEKLFF. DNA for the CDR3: TGCAGCGTTGGGGACAGGGGGCTCGAAAAACTGTTTTTT.

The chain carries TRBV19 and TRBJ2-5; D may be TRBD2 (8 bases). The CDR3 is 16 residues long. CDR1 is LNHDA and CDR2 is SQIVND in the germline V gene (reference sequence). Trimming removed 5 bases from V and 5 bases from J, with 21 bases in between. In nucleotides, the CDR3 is TGTGCCAGTAGTTCAAGGGGGCGGGAGGCCCGGGAGACCCAGTACTTC. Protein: CASSSRGREARETQYF.

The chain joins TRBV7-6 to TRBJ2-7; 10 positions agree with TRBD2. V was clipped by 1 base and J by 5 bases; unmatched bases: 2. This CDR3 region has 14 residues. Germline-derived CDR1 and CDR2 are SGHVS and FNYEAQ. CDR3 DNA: TGTGCCAGCAGCTTAGGGCTAGCGGGAGACGAGCAGTACTTC. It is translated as CASSLGLAGDEQYF.

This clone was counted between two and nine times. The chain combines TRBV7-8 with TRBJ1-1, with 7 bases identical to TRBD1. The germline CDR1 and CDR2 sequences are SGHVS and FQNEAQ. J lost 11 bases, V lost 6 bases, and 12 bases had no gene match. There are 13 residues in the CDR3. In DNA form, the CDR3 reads TGTGCCAGCAGTTTCGGGACAGCCGGCCTGGCTTTCTTT. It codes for CASSFGTAGLAFF.

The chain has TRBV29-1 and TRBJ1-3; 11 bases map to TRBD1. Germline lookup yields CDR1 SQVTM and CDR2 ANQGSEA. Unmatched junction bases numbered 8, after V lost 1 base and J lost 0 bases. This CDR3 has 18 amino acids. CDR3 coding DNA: TGCAGCGTTGAAGGCCGCGGACAGGGGGCGAACTCTGGAAACACCATATATTTT. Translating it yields CSVEGRGQGANSGNTIYF.

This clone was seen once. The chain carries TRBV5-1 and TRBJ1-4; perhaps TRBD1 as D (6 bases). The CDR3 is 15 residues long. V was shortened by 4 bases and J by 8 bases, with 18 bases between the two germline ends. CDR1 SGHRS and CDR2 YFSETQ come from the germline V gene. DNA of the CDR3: TGCGCCAGCAGCCCTAGCGACGGGGGGCGAGAAAAACTGTTTTTT. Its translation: CASSPSDGGREKLFF.

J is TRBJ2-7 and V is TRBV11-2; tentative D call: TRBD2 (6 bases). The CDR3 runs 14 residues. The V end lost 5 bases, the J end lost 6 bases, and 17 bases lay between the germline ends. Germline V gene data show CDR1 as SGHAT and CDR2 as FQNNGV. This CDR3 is CASSTGTPVREQYF. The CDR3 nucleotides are TGTGCCAGCAGCACCGGGACTCCGGTTCGCGAGCAGTACTTC.

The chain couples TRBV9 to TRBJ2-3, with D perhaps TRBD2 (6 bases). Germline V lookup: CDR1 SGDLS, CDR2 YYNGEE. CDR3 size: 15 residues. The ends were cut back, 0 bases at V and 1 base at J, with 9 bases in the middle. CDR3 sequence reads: CASSVGREGTDTQYF. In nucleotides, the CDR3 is TGTGCCAGCAGCGTAGGAAGGGAGGGCACAGATACGCAGTATTTT.

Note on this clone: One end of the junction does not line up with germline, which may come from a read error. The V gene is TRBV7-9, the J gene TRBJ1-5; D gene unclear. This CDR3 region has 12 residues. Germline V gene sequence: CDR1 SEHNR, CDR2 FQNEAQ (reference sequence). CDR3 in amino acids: CSSSRGNQPQHF. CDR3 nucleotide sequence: TGTTCCAGCAGCCGGGGCAATCAGCCCCAGCATTTT. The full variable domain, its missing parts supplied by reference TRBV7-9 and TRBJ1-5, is DTGVSQNPRHKITKRGQNVTFRCDPISEHNRLYWYRQTLGQGPEFLTYFQNEAQLEKSRLLSDRFSAERPKGSFSTLEIQRTEQGDSAMYLCSSSRGNQPQHFGDGTRLSIL.

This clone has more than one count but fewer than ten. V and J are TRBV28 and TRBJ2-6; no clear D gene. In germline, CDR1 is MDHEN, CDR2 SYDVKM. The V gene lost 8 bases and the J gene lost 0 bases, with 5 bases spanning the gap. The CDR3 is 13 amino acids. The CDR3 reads CASFLSGANVLTF. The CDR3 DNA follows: TGTGCCAGCTTCCTCTCTGGGGCCAACGTCCTGACTTTC.